The sequence of this T cell receptor beta chain was determined in a study of blood T cell repertoires in COVID-19. As for the study in general: The analysed material was cDNA or gDNA that came from T cells, B-cell-depleted T cells, or PBMCs.

Deletions cut 0 bases from V and 2 bases from J, with 10 bases between. CDR1 and CDR2 (germline): MNHEY, SMNVEV (reference sequence). The CDR3 loop spans 15 amino acids. Per the study methods: Cell counts per sample came from amplifying reference gene primers. Libraries were prepared by immunoSEQ multiplex PCR; TCRdb keeps only in-frame clonotypes and omits some of them. V and J calls and clone size come straight from that table; D and trimming were deduced from the DNA. Altogether more than 100,000 clones are present, 84% being singletons, with the ten largest covering around 2.4%. Recruits, aged roughly 18 to 89 years, lived in 24 US areas. Which cohort a participant joined came from the clinical history participants gave.

This clonotype originated in a middle-aged man with acute COVID-19. The rearrangement links TRBV27 to TRBJ1-1; D call uncertain. Source material: PBMCs or T cells enriched from blood (not recorded which). The CDR3 loop is CASSLSTFGNTEAFF. CDR3 in DNA: TGTGCCAGCAGTTTATCGACTTTTGGAAACACTGAAGCTTTCTTT.